This passage covers 18 T cell receptor beta chains from one sample sequenced in a study of identical twins. TCRdb reprocessed the 5' RACE reads with MiXCR, giving one entry per CDR3 protein. The sample has roughly 1,500,000 distinct CDR3 sequences, more than 30% seen once; the top ten hold roughly 0.3%. The sequenced sample was cord blood. The source is a newborn girl in good health.

This clonotype was recorded a few times. The chain joins TRBV20-1 to TRBJ2-7; TRBD2 matches 7 bases. CDR1 and CDR2 from the germline V gene are DFQATT and SNEGSKA (reference sequence). After removal of 8 bases from V and 2 bases from J, the junction contained 6 bases not matched to a gene. This CDR3 is built from 12 residues. CDR3 sequence: CSRLARTYEQYF. CDR3 bases: TGCAGTCGACTAGCAAGGACCTACGAGCAGTACTTC.

The chain links TRBV6-1 to TRBJ1-4; possible D gene TRBD1, 6 bases. Trimming stripped 8 bases from V and 7 bases from J, with 17 bases between. The germline CDR1 and CDR2 sequences are MNHNS and SASEGT. The CDR3 length is 14 residues. The chain's CDR3 is CASSQLGGLEKLFF. Here the CDR3 DNA reads TGTGCCAGCTCCCAGTTGGGGGGGCTTGAAAAACTGTTTTTT.

The V call is TRBV20-1, the J call TRBJ2-1; 7 nucleotides align to TRBD1. Germline V gene data show CDR1 as DFQATT and CDR2 as SNEGSKA (reference sequence). The V gene end was trimmed by 3 bases and the J gene end by 6 bases; junction bases not matched to a gene: 8. This CDR3 is 14 amino acids long. CDR3 loop: CSASGDSELNEQFF. The CDR3 DNA follows: TGCAGTGCTAGCGGGGACAGTGAACTCAATGAGCAGTTCTTC.

The chain carries TRBV4-1 and TRBJ1-4; no firm D call. CDR1 and CDR2 (germline): MGHRA, YSYEKL. The CDR3 is 15 residues long. V lost 1 base, J lost 4 bases, and 10 bases lay in between. For the CDR3, the DNA is TGCGCCAGCAGCCAAGTTCCACCCTTTAATGAAAAACTGTTTTTT. Encoded protein: CASSQVPPFNEKLFF.

On this clonotype: Given a much more abundant clone one base away, this may be a read error. The chain is built from TRBV29-1 and TRBJ2-7, with 10 nucleotides matching TRBD1. CDR3 length equals 14 residues. The junction had 10 bases not matched to a gene; V was cut back by 4 bases and J by 7 bases. The germline V gene has CDR1 SQVTM and CDR2 ANQGSEA. The CDR3 reads CSVAPGQGLREQYF. DNA of the CDR3: TGCAGCGTTGCTCCGGGACAGGGGCTGAGAGAGCAGTACTTC.

V is TRBV2 and J is TRBJ1-5; no firm D call. The V end lost 6 bases, the J end lost 11 bases, and 23 bases lay between the germline ends. The CDR3 consists of 15 residues. CDR1 and CDR2 from the germline V gene are SNHLY and FYNNEI. CDR3 in DNA: TGTGCCAGCAGCCACCACCCGGCAGGACCCCGCTCCCAGCATTTT. It specifies CASSHHPAGPRSQHF.

This sequence joins TRBV10-3 and TRBJ2-2; 11 nucleotides line up with TRBD2. CDR3 size: 16 residues. Germline values: CDR1 ENHRY, CDR2 SYGVKD. Trimming removed 4 bases from V and 3 bases from J; junction bases left unmatched: 4. The CDR3, as DNA: TGTGCCATCAGTGGACGGACTAGCGGGTACACCGGGGAGCTGTTTTTT. Protein sequence: CAISGRTSGYTGELFF.

The V gene is TRBV2, the J gene TRBJ2-1; D is unclear. V lost 7 bases to trimming and J lost 3 bases, with 10 bases between them. The length of the CDR3 is 13 residues. Germline loops: CDR1 SNHLY, CDR2 FYNNEI. DNA of the CDR3: TGTGCCAGCACCCCGACTGACTACAATGAGCAGTTCTTC. Its protein product is CASTPTDYNEQFF.

With regard to this clonotype: Relative to the germline gene, one junction end is altered; a read error may explain this. The rearrangement uses TRBV11-2 and TRBJ2-3; no clear D gene. The CDR3 consists of 13 residues. Germline loops: CDR1 SGHAT, CDR2 FQNNGV. The CDR3: CASSLVRTDTRYF. The CDR3 DNA follows: TGTGCCAGCAGCTTAGTCCGCACAGATACGCGGTATTTT.

The chain couples TRBV10-3 to TRBJ2-2, with D tentatively TRBD1 (6 bases). Germline V lookup: CDR1 ENHRY, CDR2 SYGVKD. V shed 6 bases and J shed 5 bases, with 10 bases lying between them. The CDR3 consists of 13 residues. Here the CDR3 DNA reads TGTGCCATCAGAACAGGGTATACCGGGGAGCTGTTTTTT. Its protein product is CAIRTGYTGELFF.

There are a few counts of this clonotype. V and J are TRBV4-1 and TRBJ2-3, with TRBD2 identical over 12 bases. J was trimmed by 4 bases and V by 4 bases; bases with no gene match: 3. This CDR3 region has 15 residues. Germline assignment: CDR1 MGHRA and CDR2 YSYEKL. The CDR3 region is CASSPASGGADTQYF. CDR3 in DNA: TGCGCCAGCAGCCCGGCTAGCGGGGGGGCAGATACGCAGTATTTT.

The J gene is TRBJ2-4, the V gene TRBV20-1; D possibly corresponds to TRBD1 (6 bases). The end of the DNA aligns better with TRBJ2-7, so the J call may be wrong. This CDR3 comprises 13 residues. Germline assignment: CDR1 DFQATT and CDR2 SNEGSKA (reference sequence). The CDR3 is CSARFSQGCEQYF. For the CDR3, the DNA is TGCAGTGCTAGGTTCTCACAGGGCTGCGAGCAGTACTTC.

The rearrangement links TRBV28 to TRBJ2-2, with D hard to call. The CDR3 length is 14 residues. CDR1 MDHEN and CDR2 SYDVKM come from the germline V gene. Trimming took off 6 bases at V and 6 bases at J, with 14 bases between the two ends. This CDR3 reads CASRSGQPPGELFF. In nucleotides, the CDR3 is TGTGCCAGCAGATCGGGCCAACCCCCCGGGGAGCTGTTTTTT.

This clonotype was recorded a few times. The rearrangement links TRBV28 to TRBJ1-2, with a tentative D call TRBD1 (5 bases). V was cut by 8 bases and J by 8 bases, with 18 bases left in between. Germline loops: CDR1 MDHEN, CDR2 SYDVKM. This CDR3 comprises 13 residues. CDR3 residues: CASYTRQRGGYTF. The CDR3 DNA reads as TGTGCCAGCTACACTAGACAAAGGGGCGGCTACACCTTC.

Many counts were recorded for this clonotype. This chain connects TRBV29-1 to TRBJ2-1; D is possibly TRBD2 (6 bases). Germline V gene data show CDR1 as SQVTM and CDR2 as ANQGSEA. The CDR3 length is 16 residues. The V end was cut by 3 bases, the J end by 0 bases, with 15 bases between. CDR3 nucleotide sequence: TGCAGCGTTGATCAGCTAGCGTTGAGCTCCTACAATGAGCAGTTCTTC. Translation gives CSVDQLALSSYNEQFF.

For this clonotype: A read error is possible here, since a much larger clone lies one base away. The chain joins TRBV4-2 to TRBJ1-2; maybe TRBD1 (6 bases). Looked up from germline, CDR1 is LGHNA and CDR2 is YNFKEQ. This CDR3 is built from 12 residues. Here the CDR3 DNA reads TGTGCCAGCGGAGGGGACAACTGTGGCTACACCTTC. Translated, it gives CASGGDNCGYTF.

The CDR3 loop is CAFYRLNTEAFF. The CDR3 DNA is TGTGCCTTTTACAGGTTGAACACTGAAGCTTTCTTT. The rearrangement uses TRBV30 and TRBJ1-1, with D possibly being TRBD1 (5 bases). Looked up from germline, CDR1 is GTSNPN and CDR2 is SVGIG (reference sequence). Trimming took 7 bases from V and 0 from J, leaving 9 bases between them. There are 12 residues in the CDR3.

This clonotype appeared a few times. The rearrangement links TRBV18 to TRBJ1-1, with 8 positions matching TRBD1. Germline trimming cut 2 bases from V and 4 bases from J; bases unmatched to any gene: 9. Per germline, CDR1 KGHSH and CDR2 LQKENI. The CDR3 consists of 16 residues. CDR3 coding DNA: TGTGCCAGCTCACCATTGGCGACAGGGGACAGCACTGAAGCTTTCTTT. The encoded protein is CASSPLATGDSTEAFF.